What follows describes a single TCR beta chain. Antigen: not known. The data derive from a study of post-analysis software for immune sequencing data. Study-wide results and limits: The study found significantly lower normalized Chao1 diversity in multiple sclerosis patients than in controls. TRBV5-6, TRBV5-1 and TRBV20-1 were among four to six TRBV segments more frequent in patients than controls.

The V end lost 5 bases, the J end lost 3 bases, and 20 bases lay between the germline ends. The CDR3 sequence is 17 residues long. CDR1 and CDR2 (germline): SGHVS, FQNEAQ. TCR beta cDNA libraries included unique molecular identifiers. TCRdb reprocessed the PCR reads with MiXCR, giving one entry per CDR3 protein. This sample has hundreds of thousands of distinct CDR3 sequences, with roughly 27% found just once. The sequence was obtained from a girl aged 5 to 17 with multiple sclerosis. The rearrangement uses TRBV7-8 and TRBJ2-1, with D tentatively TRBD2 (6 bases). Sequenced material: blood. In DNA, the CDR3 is TGTGCCAGCAGCGCCCGGGGGACCTACGGGGGCTACAATGAGCAGTTCTTC. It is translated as CASSARGTYGGYNEQFF.